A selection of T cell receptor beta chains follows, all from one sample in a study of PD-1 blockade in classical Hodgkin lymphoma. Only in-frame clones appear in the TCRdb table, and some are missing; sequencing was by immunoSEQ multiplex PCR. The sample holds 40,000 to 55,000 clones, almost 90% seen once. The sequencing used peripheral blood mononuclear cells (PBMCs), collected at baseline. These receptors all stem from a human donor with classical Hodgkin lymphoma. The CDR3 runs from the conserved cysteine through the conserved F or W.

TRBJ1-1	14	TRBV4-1	CASSRSNGDTEAFF
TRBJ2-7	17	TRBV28	CASSTIIGPQGVGEQYF
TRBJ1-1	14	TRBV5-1	CASSSGLKNTEAFF
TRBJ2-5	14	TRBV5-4	CASSLEGYQETQYF
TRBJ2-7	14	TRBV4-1	CASSQAGGPYEQYF
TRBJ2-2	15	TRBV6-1	CASSSSGRLLGELFF
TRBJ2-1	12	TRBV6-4	CASSMGGNEQFF
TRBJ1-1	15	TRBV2	CASSTPIGLNTEAFF
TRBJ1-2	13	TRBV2	CASSEQGLGGYTF
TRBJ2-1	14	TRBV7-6	CASSPREPGGEQFF
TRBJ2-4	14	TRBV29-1	CSVTSQGAKNIQYF
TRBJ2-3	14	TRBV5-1	CASSLITGADTQYF
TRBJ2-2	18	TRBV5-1	CASSVLAGTSGTAGELFF
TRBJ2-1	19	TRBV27	CASSSPVLAGARPWDEQFF
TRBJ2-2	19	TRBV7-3	CASSSNPGLAGANTGELFF
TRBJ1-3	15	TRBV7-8	CASSKAPSSGNTIYF
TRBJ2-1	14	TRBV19	CASSMVLSYNEQFF